This TCR beta chain was identified during a study of blood T cell repertoires in COVID-19. Data came from immunoSEQ multiplex PCR; TCRdb stores just in-frame clones and leaves some out. The data show approximately 200,000 clones, about nine tenths seen once. Germline assignment: CDR1 MDHEN and CDR2 SYDVKM. This CDR3 has 17 amino acids. With 2 bases removed from V and 6 bases from J, the gap between germline ends came to 20 bases. This TCR was recovered from a man aged 30 to 45 who had recovered from COVID-19. Material: PBMCs or T cells enriched from blood (not recorded which). The chain combines TRBV28 with TRBJ2-1, with no clear D. CDR3: CASSLLHGSIIGNEQFF. In DNA form, the CDR3 reads TGTGCCAGCAGTTTACTCCACGGGTCTATAATCGGCAATGAGCAGTTCTTC.